The 8 T cell receptor beta chains below come from one sample, sequenced in a study of blood T cell repertoires in COVID-19. TCRdb's copy holds only in-frame clones and misses some; the assay was immunoSEQ multiplex PCR. The table has around 370,000 clones, around 87% seen once. The sequenced sample was peripheral blood. Every receptor here comes from a woman in her fifties or sixties with COVID-19, enrolled during active disease.

The chain is built from TRBV2 and TRBJ1-2; TRBD1 is a possible D gene (6 bases). CDR3 length: 15 amino acids. V dropped 5 bases and J dropped 2 bases, with 15 bases sitting between them. Germline CDR1 is SNHLY and CDR2 is FYNNEI. In DNA, the CDR3 is TGTGCCAGCAGTCAGACAGGATTATCCAACTATGGCTACACCTTC. This translates into CASSQTGLSNYGYTF.

This clone was observed a few times. This chain connects TRBV11-2 to TRBJ2-7, with TRBD2 matching over 7 bases. Germline trimming cut 4 bases from V and 0 bases from J; bases unmatched to any gene: 6. The CDR3 has 15 amino acids. CDR1 and CDR2 (germline): SGHAT, FQNNGV. As DNA, the CDR3 is TGTGCCAGCAGCTCCGGGACTAAAAGCTCCTACGAGCAGTACTTC. Protein product: CASSSGTKSSYEQYF.

The chain links TRBV6-1 to TRBJ2-2; no clear D gene. The V gene's germline CDR1 is MNHNS and CDR2 SASEGT. Between the trimmed V and J ends, which lost 2 bases and 2 bases, there was a span of 9 bases. The CDR3 consists of 15 residues. In nucleotides, the CDR3 is TGTGCCAGCAGTGAATCTGGCCCTAACACCGGGGAGCTGTTTTTT. Translated, it gives CASSESGPNTGELFF.

The chain combines TRBV7-2 with TRBJ1-1, with TRBD1 matching 8 bases. Germline trimming cut 0 bases from V and 2 bases from J; bases unmatched to any gene: 2. Germline V gives CDR1 SGHTA, CDR2 FQGNSA. The CDR3 is 15 amino acids. The CDR3 bases are TGTGCCAGCAGCTTAGCTGGGACAGGCAACACTGAAGCTTTCTTT. It translates to CASSLAGTGNTEAFF. The entire variable domain, with the rest obtained from reference TRBV7-2 and TRBJ1-1, is as follows: GAGVSQSPSNKVTEKGKDVELRCDPISGHTALYWYRQSLGQGLEFLIYFQGNSAPDKSGLPSDRFSAERTGGSVSTLTIQRTQQEDSAVYLCASSLAGTGNTEAFFGQGTRLTVV.

The rearrangement joins TRBV5-4 to TRBJ2-7, with TRBD1 matching over 7 bases. Germline V gene sequence: CDR1 SGHNT, CDR2 YYREEE (reference sequence). J gave up 3 bases and V 3 bases, and 6 bases lay outside the gene matches. CDR3 length: 14 residues. The CDR3 DNA reads TGTGCCAGCAGCTACGGGACAGCACTCTACGAGCAGTACTTC. It specifies CASSYGTALYEQYF.

V is TRBV7-9 and J is TRBJ2-3; 8 positions agree with TRBD2. The germline gives CDR1 SEHNR, CDR2 FQNEAQ (reference sequence). The V segment lost 0 bases and the J segment 4 bases; nucleotides outside the gene matches: 6. The CDR3 totals 16 residues. The CDR3 sequence is CASSLAPGRAADTQYF. The CDR3, as DNA: TGTGCCAGCAGCTTAGCGCCCGGGAGGGCCGCAGATACGCAGTATTTT.

The chain is built from TRBV30 and TRBJ2-1; D may be TRBD2 (5 bases). Germline V gives CDR1 GTSNPN, CDR2 SVGIG (reference sequence). V was trimmed by 4 bases and J by 12 bases, leaving 19 bases between them. This CDR3 is 13 amino acids long. In nucleotides, the CDR3 is TGTGCCTGGACCCCCTCGGGCGGGCCTCGGCAGTTCTTC. Translating it yields CAWTPSGGPRQFF.

The chain is built from TRBV11-3 and TRBJ2-1; 10 positions match TRBD2. CDR3 length: 13 amino acids. CDR1 SGHNT and CDR2 YENEEA come from the germline V gene. With 6 bases clipped from V and 9 bases from J, the junction kept 5 bases outside the gene matches. CDR3 DNA sequence: TGTGCCAGCAGGGCAGCGGGAGGGCGTGAGCAGTTCTTC. As protein: CASRAAGGREQFF. The variable domain in full, with the rest retrieved from reference TRBV11-3 and TRBJ2-1, is EAGVVQSPRYKIIEKKQPVAFWCNPISGHNTLYWYLQNLGQGPELLIRYENEEAVDDSQLPKDRFSAERLKGVDSTLKIQPAELGDSAVYLCASRAAGGREQFFGPGTRLTVL.